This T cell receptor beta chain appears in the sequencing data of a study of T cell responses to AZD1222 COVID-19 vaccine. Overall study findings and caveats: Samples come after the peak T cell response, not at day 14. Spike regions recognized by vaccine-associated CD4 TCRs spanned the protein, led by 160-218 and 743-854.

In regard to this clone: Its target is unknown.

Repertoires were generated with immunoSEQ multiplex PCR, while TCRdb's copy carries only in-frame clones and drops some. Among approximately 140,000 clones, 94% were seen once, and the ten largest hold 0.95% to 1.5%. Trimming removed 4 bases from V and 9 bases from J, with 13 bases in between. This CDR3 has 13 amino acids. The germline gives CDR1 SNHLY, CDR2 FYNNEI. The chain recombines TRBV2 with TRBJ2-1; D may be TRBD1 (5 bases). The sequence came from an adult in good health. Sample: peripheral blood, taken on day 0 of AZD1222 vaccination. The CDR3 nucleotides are TGTGCCAGCAGTGGTATGGGGCTGGGTGAGCAGTTCTTC. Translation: CASSGMGLGEQFF.